This is a list of T cell receptor beta chains from one sample in a study of T cells after yellow fever vaccination. In TCRdb, the 5' RACE reads were re-called with MiXCR into one record per CDR3 protein. The data contain 150,000 to 200,000 distinct CDR3 sequences, 6.2% of them singletons. Sequencing was performed on CD4+ T cells sorted from PBMCs, taken on the day of the first yellow fever vaccination. These receptor sequences come from a man aged 18 to 29 who received the YFV17D yellow fever vaccine. Both conserved end residues are part of each CDR3. A D gene is named only where the DNA matches it firmly. The listing skips clone size in some rows; elsewhere it reads once, few, many or a size class.

clone size,V gene,J gene,D gene,CDR3 protein,CDR3 DNA
few,TRBV5-1,TRBJ2-2,TRBD2,CASSSSSGGANGELFF,TGCGCCAGCAGCTCGTCTAGCGGGGGGGCAAACGGGGAGCTGTTTTTT
many,TRBV7-2,TRBJ2-3,NA,CATGATTDTQYF,TGTGCCACTGGGGCAACCACAGATACGCAGTATTTT
many,TRBV7-2,TRBJ2-3,NA,CASSLVADFDTQYF,TGTGCCAGCAGCTTAGTCGCGGACTTTGATACGCAGTATTTT
NA,TRBV7-2,TRBJ2-6,NA,CASSLDHSGANVLTF,TGTGCCAGCAGCTTAGACCACTCCGGGGCCAACGTCCTGACTTTC
NA,TRBV20-1,TRBJ2-1,NA,CSASQIPGNEQFF,TGCAGTGCTAGCCAAATTCCCGGCAATGAGCAGTTCTTC
NA,TRBV7-8,TRBJ1-1,NA,CASSFPFGGEAFF,TGTGCCAGCAGCTTCCCGTTCGGCGGTGAAGCTTTCTTT
NA,TRBV10-3,TRBJ2-5,TRBD2,CATKPGLDVETQYF,TGTGCCACCAAACCGGGACTAGACGTAGAGACCCAGTACTTC
many,TRBV7-2,TRBJ1-4,NA,CASSLGWEKLFF,TGTGCCAGCAGCCTCGGTTGGGAAAAACTGTTTTTT
few,TRBV12-3/TRBV12-4,TRBJ1-2,TRBD1,CASSLWQGAGGYTF,TGTGCCAGCAGTTTGTGGCAGGGGGCTGGTGGCTACACCTTC
few,TRBV5-1,TRBJ2-5,NA,CASSWDRPETQYF,TGCGCCAGCAGCTGGGACCGACCAGAGACCCAGTACTTC
NA,TRBV12-3/TRBV12-4,TRBJ2-2,NA,CASRIANTGELVF,TGTGCCAGCAGGATAGCGAACACCGGGGAGCTGGTTTTT
many,TRBV12-3/TRBV12-4,TRBJ1-1,NA,CASDRQGNTEAFF,TGTGCCAGCGACAGGCAGGGGAACACTGAAGCTTTCTTT
NA,TRBV7-2,TRBJ1-2,TRBD1,CASSPGQGSGYGYTF,TGTGCCAGCAGCCCCGGACAGGGTTCCGGCTATGGCTACACCTTC
NA,TRBV20-1,TRBJ1-6,TRBD1,CSASSSAGQGNSPLHF,TGCAGTGCTAGCAGCTCCGCCGGACAGGGTAATTCACCCCTCCACTTT
few,TRBV20-1,TRBJ1-5,TRBD1,CSADRENQPQHF,TGCAGTGCTGACAGGGAAAATCAGCCCCAGCATTTT
NA,TRBV7-9,TRBJ2-2,NA,CASSLIRSNTGELFF,TGTGCCAGCAGCTTAATCAGGAGTAACACCGGGGAGCTGTTTTTT
NA,TRBV4-3,TRBJ1-5,NA,CASSQDDRGQPQHF,TGCGCCAGCAGCCAAGACGATCGGGGTCAGCCCCAGCATTTT